This record looks at one TCR beta chain sequence and its context. This sample was included in a study of blood T cell repertoires in COVID-19. TCRdb's table, derived via immunoSEQ multiplex PCR, lists solely in-frame clones and lacks some. The sample includes 350,000 to 450,000 clones, approximately 89% seen only once; the top ten take just over 0.85%. Germline assignment: CDR1 MGHRA and CDR2 YSYEKL. This CDR3 region has 16 residues. The junction had 3 bases not matched to a gene; V was cut back by 2 bases and J by 0 bases. This receptor was obtained from a woman in her forties who had been exposed to COVID-19. The V and J genes are TRBV4-1 and TRBJ1-2; TRBD1 agrees at 10 bases. The sample taken for sequencing was PBMCs or T cells enriched from blood (not recorded which). CDR3 protein: CASSQPGQGANYGYTF. The CDR3 nucleotides are TGCGCCAGCAGCCAACCCGGACAGGGGGCTAACTATGGCTACACCTTC.